This T cell receptor (beta chain) came from a study of cytomegalovirus exposure and HLA in healthy donors. The wider study: Across roughly 400 genotyped donors, around 82% landed in the Caucasian-associated ancestry cluster.

V lost 3 bases, J lost 13 bases, and 3 bases stayed unmatched. The CDR3 length is 11 residues. The germline V gene has CDR1 LGHNA and CDR2 YSLEER. Overall study findings and caveats: Sequences of the TCR beta chain were said to predict the HLA-A and HLA-B alleles of most subjects accurately. Later analysis suggested links between common viral pathogens and several top significant clusters. Clonal expansion, a later analysis showed, was greater in HLA-associated TCR beta chains than in equally common others.

60 Vbeta and 13 Jbeta primers were used in PCR. The method was immunoSEQ multiplex PCR; TCRdb's version includes in-frame clones alone and lacks a portion of them. The sample includes 210,000 or so clones, about 89% seen only once; the top ten take about 1%. This clone was counted a single time. What it binds is unknown. This sequence originates from a woman aged 18-35 years in good health and CMV-seronegative. Sequencing was performed on PBMCs. This chain connects TRBV4-3 to TRBJ1-2; 9 bases fit TRBD1. The CDR3 DNA reads as TGCGCCAGCAGCCAGACAGGGGGAGCCACCTTC. Its protein product is CASSQTGGATF.